The 21 T cell receptor beta chains reported below all come from one sample, sequenced in a study of T cell changes during pregnancy in multiple sclerosis. Using immunoSEQ multiplex PCR, the repertoire was profiled, and TCRdb retains in-frame clones only, with some absent. The data show tens of thousands of clones, 92% seen once. The material was CD4+ T cells from peripheral blood mononuclear cells, obtained in the second trimester of pregnancy. The receptors were sampled from a female donor with multiple sclerosis, enrolled in a pregnancy study.

The chain has TRBV15 and TRBJ2-1; 9 bases are shared with TRBD2. J was trimmed by 7 bases and V by 0 bases; bases with no gene match: 7. Germline CDR1 and CDR2: LNHNV and YYDKDF (reference sequence). This CDR3 contains 16 residues. In nucleotides, the CDR3 is TGTGCCACCAGCAGAGATCTAGCGGGAAAAGGGAATGAGCAGTTCTTC. It yields the protein CATSRDLAGKGNEQFF. The full variable domain, rest sourced from reference TRBV15 and TRBJ2-1, is DAMVIQNPRYQVTQFGKPVTLSCSQTLNHNVMYWYQQKSSQAPKLLFHYYDKDFNNEADTPDNFQSRRPNTSFCFLDIRSPGLGDTAMYLCATSRDLAGKGNEQFFGPGTRLTVL.

The V gene is TRBV27, the J gene TRBJ2-1; 9 nucleotides line up with TRBD2. This CDR3 contains 16 residues. CDR1 and CDR2 from the germline V gene are MNHEY and SMNVEV (reference sequence). Trimming took 6 bases from V and 1 from J; bases not matched to a gene: 7. CDR3 DNA sequence: TGTGCCAGCAGCCGTCTAGCGGGGAGGTCCTACAATGAGCAGTTCTTC. It is translated as CASSRLAGRSYNEQFF.

The rearrangement joins TRBV6-5 to TRBJ1-3; D possibly corresponds to TRBD1 (5 bases). The CDR3 is made up of 15 amino acids. Germline V lookup: CDR1 MNHEY, CDR2 SVGAGI. Trimming took 7 bases from V and 0 from J, leaving 13 bases between them. CDR3 DNA: TGTGCCAGCAAAACCACAGGTCGCTCTGGAAACACCATATATTTT. Protein: CASKTTGRSGNTIYF.

The chain carries TRBV7-9 and TRBJ2-7, with TRBD2 as a possible D gene (6 bases). The CDR3 covers 11 residues. Germline V gene sequence: CDR1 SEHNR, CDR2 FQNEAQ (reference sequence). The ends were cut back, 0 bases at V and 13 bases at J, with 10 bases in the middle. The CDR3 sequence: CASSLAGEAYF. The CDR3 DNA sequence: TGTGCCAGCAGCTTAGCGGGGGAGGCATACTTC.

This chain connects TRBV7-9 to TRBJ1-6; no definite D call. The CDR3 sequence is 16 residues long. Trimming shortened V by 5 bases and J by 0 bases, and 11 bases separated the two germline ends. The germline V gene has CDR1 SEHNR and CDR2 FQNEAQ (reference sequence). This chain's CDR3 is CASSDSRSSYNSPLHF. The CDR3 bases are TGTGCCAGCAGCGACTCTCGGAGCTCCTATAATTCACCCCTCCACTTT.

This chain connects TRBV19 to TRBJ2-7; a weak D match, TRBD2 (6 bases). From germline, CDR1 is LNHDA and CDR2 SQIVND (reference sequence). The CDR3 is 12 residues long. V lost 11 bases, J lost 3 bases, and 14 bases lay in between. The CDR3: CAARDWNYEQYF. As DNA, the CDR3 is TGTGCCGCCCGGGACTGGAACTACGAGCAGTACTTC.

The chain combines TRBV19 with TRBJ1-6; 9 bases fit TRBD1. Germline loops: CDR1 LNHDA, CDR2 SQIVND (reference sequence). The CDR3 is made up of 16 amino acids. With 7 bases clipped from V and 6 bases from J, the junction kept 10 bases outside the gene matches. CDR3 residues: CASKTSGTGINSPLHF. The CDR3, as DNA: TGTGCCAGTAAAACCTCCGGGACAGGGATTAATTCACCCCTCCACTTT. The full variable domain, its missing parts supplied by reference TRBV19 and TRBJ1-6, is DGGITQSPKYLFRKEGQNVTLSCEQNLNHDAMYWYRQDPGQGLRLIYYSQIVNDFQKGDIAEGYSVSREKKESFPLTVTSAQKNPTAFYLCASKTSGTGINSPLHFGNGTRLTVT.

To note about this clone: Mismatch with germline at one junction end may stem from a read error. This rearrangement joins TRBV6-5 to TRBJ2-7, with a possible D match to TRBD2 (5 bases). The germline V gene has CDR1 MNHEY and CDR2 SVGAGI. This CDR3 spans 14 amino acids. CDR3 loop: CASSDSDGTYEQYF. CDR3 DNA: TGTGCCAGCAGTGACTCAGACGGGACCTACGAGCAGTACTTC.

The rearrangement links TRBV9 to TRBJ2-2; D is perhaps TRBD2 (6 bases). The V gene's germline CDR1 is SGDLS and CDR2 YYNGEE. The CDR3 spans 18 residues. V lost 0 bases and J 2 bases, leaving 17 bases between the germline ends. The CDR3 protein is CASSVGGRSGPNTGELFF. The CDR3, as DNA: TGTGCCAGCAGCGTAGGCGGCAGAAGCGGGCCTAACACCGGGGAGCTGTTTTTT.

The chain couples TRBV20-1 to TRBJ2-1; D is perhaps TRBD1 (6 bases). The CDR3 has 10 amino acids. The V end was cut by 6 bases, the J end by 10 bases, with 10 bases between. CDR1 and CDR2 (germline): DFQATT, SNEGSKA (reference sequence). The CDR3 DNA is TGCAGTGCGGTAGGGACAGAGCAGTTCTTC. Amino acids: CSAVGTEQFF.

This clone is a singleton in its sample. The chain uses TRBV5-6 and TRBJ1-5, with TRBD1 matching 10 bases. The CDR3 has 16 amino acids. J lost 4 bases, V lost 4 bases, and 8 bases had no gene match. The germline V gene encodes CDR1 SGHDT and CDR2 YYEEEE. CDR3 sequence (DNA): TGTGCCAGCAGCGGATCCGGGACAGGGGCTAATCAGCCCCAGCATTTT. Its translation is CASSGSGTGANQPQHF.

J is TRBJ1-1 and V is TRBV5-1; D not certain. CDR1 SGHRS and CDR2 YFSETQ come from the germline V gene. This CDR3 has 12 amino acids. Trimming stripped 0 bases from V and 7 bases from J, with 7 bases between. In DNA form, the CDR3 reads TGCGCCAGCAGCTTGGTGCGGGGTGAAGCTTTCTTT. Translation gives CASSLVRGEAFF.

The chain joins TRBV6-5 to TRBJ1-1; TRBD1 matches 9 bases. This CDR3 is 13 amino acids long. J lost 5 bases, V lost 6 bases, and 4 bases had no gene match. CDR1 is MNHEY, CDR2 SVGAGI, per germline. CDR3 protein: CASSKDRGTEAFF. CDR3 sequence (DNA): TGTGCCAGCAGCAAGGACAGGGGTACTGAAGCTTTCTTT.

The genes are TRBV10-1 and TRBJ2-1; D might be TRBD2 (6 bases). Germline V lookup: CDR1 WNHNN, CDR2 SYGVQD (reference sequence). The CDR3 totals 16 residues. Trimming removed 3 bases from V and 10 bases from J, with 22 bases in between. The CDR3 bases are TGCGCCAGCAGTGAATTTACGGGGTACGGAGGGGAAGAGCAGTTCTTC. The encoded protein is CASSEFTGYGGEEQFF.

With regard to this clone: This same CDR3 is encoded by further DNA sequences in the sample. The chain carries TRBV30 and TRBJ2-7, with a tentative D call TRBD2 (5 bases). CDR1 is GTSNPN and CDR2 is SVGIG in the germline V gene (reference sequence). V was clipped by 3 bases and J by 2 bases, with 20 bases between them. The CDR3 is made up of 16 amino acids. The CDR3 region is CAWSIRTAGYPYEQYF. In DNA form, the CDR3 reads TGTGCCTGGAGCATTAGAACTGCGGGTTATCCCTACGAGCAGTACTTC. The variable domain in full, completed from reference TRBV30 and TRBJ2-7, reads SQTIHQWPATLVQPVGSPLSLECTVEGTSNPNLYWYRQAAGRGLQLLFYSVGIGQISSEVPQNLSASRPQDRQFILSSKKLLLSDSGFYLCAWSIRTAGYPYEQYFGPGTRLTVT.

The rearrangement joins TRBV28 to TRBJ1-5; a possible D gene is TRBD1 (5 bases). The CDR3 runs 15 residues. In germline, CDR1 is MDHEN, CDR2 SYDVKM. V was shortened by 6 bases and J by 0 bases, with 12 bases between the two germline ends. CDR3 DNA: TGTGCCAGCAGGGAAGGGGCGGTTAGCAATCAGCCCCAGCATTTT. Protein sequence: CASREGAVSNQPQHF.

This chain joins TRBV18 and TRBJ1-2; the D gene is possibly TRBD1 (5 bases). Per the germline V gene, CDR1 is KGHSH and CDR2 is LQKENI. V lost 3 bases and J 7 bases, leaving 12 bases between the germline ends. The CDR3 is 13 residues long. The CDR3 coding sequence is TGTGCCAGCTCACCTGACAGAGACGCTGGCTACACCTTC. This sequence encodes CASSPDRDAGYTF.

This sequence joins TRBV11-2 and TRBJ2-1; D unresolved. V lost 2 bases to trimming and J lost 5 bases, with 10 bases between them. The length of the CDR3 is 14 residues. In germline, CDR1 is SGHAT, CDR2 FQNNGV. The CDR3 is CASSLSLENNEQFF. The DNA for the CDR3 is TGTGCCAGCAGCTTATCACTGGAGAACAATGAGCAGTTCTTC.

V usage is TRBV7-8 and J usage is TRBJ1-2; possibly TRBD1 for D (5 bases). V lost 4 bases to trimming and J lost 5 bases, with 8 bases between them. Germline CDR1 reads SGHVS; CDR2 reads FQNEAQ. The CDR3 loop spans 12 amino acids. CDR3 sequence (DNA): TGTGCCAGCAGCTCCGACAGATATGGCTACACCTTC. Translation gives CASSSDRYGYTF.

This chain joins TRBV7-2 and TRBJ1-2; D call uncertain. V lost 5 bases, J lost 0 bases, and 19 bases lay in between. This CDR3 has 17 amino acids. CDR1 is SGHTA, CDR2 FQGNSA, per germline. The CDR3 reads CASSQPSVSLANYGYTF. CDR3 DNA sequence: TGTGCCAGCAGCCAACCGAGCGTCAGTCTAGCTAACTATGGCTACACCTTC. Together with reference TRBV7-2 and TRBJ1-2, the CDR3 gives the full variable domain: GAGVSQSPSNKVTEKGKDVELRCDPISGHTALYWYRQSLGQGLEFLIYFQGNSAPDKSGLPSDRFSAERTGGSVSTLTIQRTQQEDSAVYLCASSQPSVSLANYGYTFGSGTRLTVV.

This chain joins TRBV19 and TRBJ2-7; weak D call: TRBD1 (6 bases). Germline CDR1 and CDR2: LNHDA and SQIVND (reference sequence). Trimming cost V 6 bases and J 6 bases, with 12 bases left between them. This CDR3 comprises 12 residues. CDR3 nucleotides: TGTGCCAGTAGAGCGTTAGGGGGCGAGCAGTACTTC. As protein: CASRALGGEQYF.